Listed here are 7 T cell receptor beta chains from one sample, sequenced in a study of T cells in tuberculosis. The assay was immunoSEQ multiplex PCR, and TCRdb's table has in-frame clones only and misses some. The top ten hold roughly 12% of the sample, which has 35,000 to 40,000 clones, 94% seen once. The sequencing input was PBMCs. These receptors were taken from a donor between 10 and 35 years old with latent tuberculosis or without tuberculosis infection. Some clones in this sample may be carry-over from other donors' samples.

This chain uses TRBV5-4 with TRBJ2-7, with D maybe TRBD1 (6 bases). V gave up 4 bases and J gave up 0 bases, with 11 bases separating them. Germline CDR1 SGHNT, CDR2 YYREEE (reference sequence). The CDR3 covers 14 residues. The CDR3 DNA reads TGTGCCAGCAGCCAGGGGAGAGACTCCTACGAGCAGTACTTC. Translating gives CASSQGRDSYEQYF.

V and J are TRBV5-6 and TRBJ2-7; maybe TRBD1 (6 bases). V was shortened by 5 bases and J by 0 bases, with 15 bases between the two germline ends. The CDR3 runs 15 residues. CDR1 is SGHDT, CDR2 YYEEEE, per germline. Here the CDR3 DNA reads TGTGCCAGCAGGAAAGGGGGTTCGGGCTCCTACGAGCAGTACGTC. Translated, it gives CASRKGGSGSYEQYV.

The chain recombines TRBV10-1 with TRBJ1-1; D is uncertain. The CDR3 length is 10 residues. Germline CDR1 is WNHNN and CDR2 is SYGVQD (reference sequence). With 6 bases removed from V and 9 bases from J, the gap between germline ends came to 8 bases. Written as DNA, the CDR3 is TGCGCCAGCAGGACGGGGAAAGCTTTCTTT. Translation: CASRTGKAFF.

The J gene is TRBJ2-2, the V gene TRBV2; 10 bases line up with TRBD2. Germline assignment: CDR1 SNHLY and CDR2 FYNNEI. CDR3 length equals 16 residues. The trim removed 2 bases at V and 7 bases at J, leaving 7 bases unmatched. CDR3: CASSESSGGYGGELFF. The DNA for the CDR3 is TGTGCCAGCAGTGAAAGTAGCGGGGGGTATGGCGGGGAGCTGTTTTTT. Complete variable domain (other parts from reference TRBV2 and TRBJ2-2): EPEVTQTPSHQVTQMGQEVILRCVPISNHLYFYWYRQILGQKVEFLVSFYNNEISEKSEIFDDQFSVERPDGSNFTLKIRSTKLEDSAMYFCASSESSGGYGGELFFGEGSRLTVL.

This CDR3 reads CASRKPGQGAGSYTF. CDR3 nucleotide sequence: TGTGCCAGCAGGAAACCGGGACAGGGGGCTGGGAGCTACACCTTC. V is TRBV5-8 and J is TRBJ1-2, with 12 positions matching TRBD1. Germline CDR1 is SGHTS and CDR2 is YDEGEE. J gave up 9 bases and V 5 bases, and 11 bases lay outside the gene matches. The CDR3 is 15 amino acids.

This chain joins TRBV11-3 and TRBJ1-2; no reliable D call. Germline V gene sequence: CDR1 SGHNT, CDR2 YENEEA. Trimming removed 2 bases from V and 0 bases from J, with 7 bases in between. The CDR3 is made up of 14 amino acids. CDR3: CASSLNKSNYGYTF. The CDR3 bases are TGTGCCAGCAGCTTAAACAAGTCTAACTATGGCTACACCTTC.

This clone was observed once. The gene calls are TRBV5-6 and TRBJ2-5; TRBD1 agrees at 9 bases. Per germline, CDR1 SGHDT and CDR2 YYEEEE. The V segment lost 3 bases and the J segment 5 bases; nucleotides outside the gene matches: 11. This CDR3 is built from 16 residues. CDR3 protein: CASSWVTGGSSETQYF. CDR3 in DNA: TGTGCCAGCAGCTGGGTGACAGGGGGAAGTAGCGAGACCCAGTACTTC. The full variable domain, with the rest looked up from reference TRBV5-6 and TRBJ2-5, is DAGVTQSPTHLIKTRGQQVTLRCSPKSGHDTVSWYQQALGQGPQFIFQYYEEEERQRGNFPDRFSGHQFPNYSSELNVNALLLGDSALYLCASSWVTGGSSETQYFGPGTRLLVL.